Listed below are T cell receptor beta chains from one sample, sequenced in a study of T cell clones after liver transplantation. Profiling relied on immunoSEQ multiplex PCR, and the TCRdb table lists in-frame clones only, not all of them. The sample consists of roughly 80,000 clones, 82% of them appearing once. This sample comprised CD4+ T cells from blood, obtained 45 to 47 months after liver transplant. The receptor set was obtained from a human patient who received a liver transplant. Some T cells may possibly be graft donor cells. The CDR3 runs from the conserved cysteine through the conserved F or W. Each record gives: V gene, J gene, CDR3 protein.

v_gene: TRBV5-4
j_gene: TRBJ2-7
CDR3aa: CASSLDRGHEQYF

v_gene: TRBV7-6
j_gene: TRBJ2-1
CDR3aa: CASSLAGGVSYNEQFF

v_gene: TRBV27
j_gene: TRBJ2-2
CDR3aa: CASSRDRGSTGELFF

v_gene: TRBV4-1
j_gene: TRBJ2-1
CDR3aa: CASSQGRIGGEQFF

v_gene: TRBV5-1
j_gene: TRBJ2-2
CDR3aa: CASSPRAGNTGELFF

v_gene: TRBV6-5
j_gene: TRBJ1-5
CDR3aa: CASSYGTGRNQPQHF

v_gene: TRBV30
j_gene: TRBJ2-5
CDR3aa: CAWSSDLQETQYF

v_gene: TRBV30
j_gene: TRBJ2-5
CDR3aa: CAAGPGQETQYF

v_gene: TRBV7-9
j_gene: TRBJ2-7
CDR3aa: CASSPPKGGYEQYF

v_gene: TRBV19
j_gene: TRBJ2-7
CDR3aa: CASSNPATSGSIYEQYF

v_gene: TRBV9
j_gene: TRBJ1-1
CDR3aa: CASSVGSNTEAFF

v_gene: TRBV27
j_gene: TRBJ2-7
CDR3aa: CASSLSRLAGEQYF

v_gene: TRBV4-3
j_gene: TRBJ2-5
CDR3aa: CASSPLSGETQYF

v_gene: TRBV19
j_gene: TRBJ1-5
CDR3aa: CASSIGTVRQHF

v_gene: TRBV5-1
j_gene: TRBJ1-1
CDR3aa: CASSLGQPNTEAFF

v_gene: TRBV5-4
j_gene: TRBJ2-4
CDR3aa: CASSLPGHKNIQYF

v_gene: TRBV28
j_gene: TRBJ2-1
CDR3aa: CASYHSGTASYNEQFF

v_gene: TRBV28
j_gene: TRBJ2-2
CDR3aa: CASSIEQINTGELFF

v_gene: TRBV18
j_gene: TRBJ2-5
CDR3aa: CASSQYRGETQYF

v_gene: TRBV19
j_gene: TRBJ2-7
CDR3aa: CASRNQDNGGYEQYF

v_gene: TRBV27
j_gene: TRBJ1-1
CDR3aa: CASSSPDRAGTEAFF

v_gene: TRBV6-5
j_gene: TRBJ1-4
CDR3aa: CASGLGGKLFF

v_gene: TRBV4-3
j_gene: TRBJ1-2
CDR3aa: CASSQGSKSQGGGYTF

v_gene: TRBV29-1
j_gene: TRBJ2-4
CDR3aa: CSVWGLRGTKNIQYF

v_gene: TRBV7-8
j_gene: TRBJ2-2
CDR3aa: CASSLGGTTRTGELFF

v_gene: TRBV6-5
j_gene: TRBJ2-2
CDR3aa: CASSYSAGELFF

v_gene: TRBV28
j_gene: TRBJ1-1
CDR3aa: CASSLLVSLNTEAFF

v_gene: TRBV6-6
j_gene: TRBJ1-3
CDR3aa: CASSYSGGFSGNTIYF

v_gene: TRBV28
j_gene: TRBJ1-2
CDR3aa: CASSLGGWREASGYTF

v_gene: TRBV5-1
j_gene: TRBJ2-3
CDR3aa: CASSRGTSADTQYF

v_gene: TRBV19
j_gene: TRBJ1-3
CDR3aa: CASRRWELSGNTIYF

v_gene: TRBV30
j_gene: TRBJ1-5
CDR3aa: CAWSPERIRNQPQHF

v_gene: TRBV29-1
j_gene: TRBJ1-3
CDR3aa: CSGAHISGNTIYF

v_gene: TRBV5-4
j_gene: TRBJ2-7
CDR3aa: CASSLTGGGPYEQYF

v_gene: TRBV28
j_gene: TRBJ2-1
CDR3aa: CASSSSGSSHSEQFF

v_gene: TRBV5-1
j_gene: TRBJ2-2
CDR3aa: CASSETGNTGELFF

v_gene: TRBV7-2
j_gene: TRBJ2-7
CDR3aa: CASSFSLRGGGTYEQYF

v_gene: TRBV5-1
j_gene: TRBJ1-2
CDR3aa: CASSLATGMGYGYTF

v_gene: TRBV11-2
j_gene: TRBJ2-2
CDR3aa: CASSPLGGTSNTGELFF

v_gene: TRBV5-1
j_gene: TRBJ2-1
CDR3aa: CASSLVPGVSNEQFF

v_gene: TRBV6-6
j_gene: TRBJ1-2
CDR3aa: CASSYEADGYTF

v_gene: TRBV5-1
j_gene: TRBJ1-2
CDR3aa: CASSLRGDYGYTF

v_gene: TRBV30
j_gene: TRBJ1-4
CDR3aa: CAWTQLGDLTNEKLFF

v_gene: TRBV5-8
j_gene: TRBJ2-1
CDR3aa: CASSTGPPLYNEQFF

v_gene: TRBV28
j_gene: TRBJ2-3
CDR3aa: CASSSWEATDTQYF